The 10 T cell receptor beta chains below all came from one sample that was sequenced in a study of CD8 T cells in Susac syndrome. Random hexamers were used to reverse transcribe the RNA input (about 0.5 to 1 ug). Using its own MiXCR run on the immunoSEQ multiplex PCR reads, TCRdb lists one record per CDR3 protein. The sample carries approximately 79,000 distinct CDR3 sequences, approximately 93% recorded once. Specimen: CD8+ T cells from PBMCs. These receptors all come from a human donor with Susac syndrome.

V usage is TRBV10-3 and J usage is TRBJ1-1, with no clear D. This CDR3 has 14 residues. Germline loops: CDR1 ENHRY, CDR2 SYGVKD. Trimming removed 2 bases at V and 1 base at J, with 8 bases between. The CDR3 sequence is CAISEGRQNTEAFF. CDR3 coding DNA: TGTGCCATCAGTGAGGGACGACAGAACACTGAAGCTTTCTTT.

The chain couples TRBV2 to TRBJ2-1, with a possible D match to TRBD2 (5 bases). Trimming shortened V by 1 base and J by 11 bases, and 6 bases separated the two germline ends. CDR1 is SNHLY, CDR2 FYNNEI, per germline. The CDR3 runs 11 residues. This chain's CDR3 is CASSEGRKQFF. The CDR3 nucleotides are TGTGCCAGCAGTGAAGGGAGGAAGCAGTTCTTC.

The CDR3 reads CASSLLGWGAGEQYF. In nucleotides, the CDR3 is TGTGCCAGCAGCTTATTGGGCTGGGGGGCGGGCGAGCAGTACTTC. This chain connects TRBV7-2 to TRBJ2-7; either TRBD1 or TRBD2 may fit D (6 bases each). The CDR3 totals 15 residues. CDR1 and CDR2 (germline): SGHTA, FQGNSA. V was shortened by 2 bases and J by 6 bases, with 17 bases between the two germline ends.

The chain couples TRBV2 to TRBJ2-1; 12 bases fit TRBD1. V shed 6 bases, J shed 7 bases, and the junction held 10 bases outside the gene matches. The CDR3 has 16 amino acids. The germline CDR1 and CDR2 sequences are SNHLY and FYNNEI. The CDR3 here is CASRGPGTGGWNEQFF. The CDR3 nucleotides read TGTGCCAGCAGGGGCCCTGGGACAGGGGGCTGGAATGAGCAGTTCTTC.

The rearrangement joins TRBV28 to TRBJ1-5; no firm D call. The CDR3 is made up of 15 amino acids. Germline V gene lookup returns CDR1 MDHEN and CDR2 SYDVKM. The V end lost 7 bases, the J end lost 5 bases, and 18 bases lay between the germline ends. CDR3 in amino acids: CASTVSRLGDQPQHF. In DNA form, the CDR3 reads TGTGCCAGCACAGTCTCCAGGCTAGGTGATCAGCCCCAGCATTTT.

This rearrangement joins TRBV27 to TRBJ2-1; D not certain. Germline V gene lookup returns CDR1 MNHEY and CDR2 SMNVEV (reference sequence). Trimming shortened V by 5 bases and J by 7 bases, and 15 bases separated the two germline ends. The CDR3 runs to 14 residues. The CDR3: CASSPQDPGNEQFF. In DNA form, the CDR3 reads TGTGCCAGCAGTCCGCAGGATCCTGGTAATGAGCAGTTCTTC.

The genes are TRBV20-1 and TRBJ1-1, with D unresolved. The CDR3 is made up of 11 amino acids. Trimming left V 8 bases short and J 1 base short, with 8 bases between. Per germline, CDR1 DFQATT and CDR2 SNEGSKA (reference sequence). For the CDR3, the DNA is TGCAGTCCTTACAGGAACACTGAAGCTTTCTTT. Translated: CSPYRNTEAFF.

The chain carries TRBV28 and TRBJ1-5, with D maybe TRBD1 (5 bases). V was trimmed by 7 bases and J by 1 base, leaving 11 bases between them. Germline lookup yields CDR1 MDHEN and CDR2 SYDVKM. There are 14 residues in the CDR3. The CDR3 sequence is CASKPGASNQPQHF. The CDR3 bases are TGTGCCAGCAAGCCCGGGGCAAGCAATCAGCCCCAGCATTTT.

The V and J genes are TRBV5-4 and TRBJ1-1; weak D call: TRBD1 (5 bases). Trimming cost V 0 bases and J 3 bases, with 12 bases left between them. Germline V gene sequence: CDR1 SGHNT, CDR2 YYREEE (reference sequence). This CDR3 has 15 amino acids. This chain's CDR3 is CASSLAAGGHTEAFF. The DNA for the CDR3 is TGTGCCAGCAGCTTGGCGGCGGGGGGACACACTGAAGCTTTCTTT.

The chain uses TRBV3-1 and TRBJ2-7; D is unclear. Germline assignment: CDR1 LGHDT and CDR2 YNNKEL (reference sequence). The CDR3 runs 14 residues. Trimming removed 1 base at V and 11 bases at J, with 18 bases between. This CDR3 is CASSQGNPGGSKYF. CDR3 nucleotide sequence: TGTGCCAGCAGCCAAGGTAACCCCGGTGGGTCGAAGTACTTC.